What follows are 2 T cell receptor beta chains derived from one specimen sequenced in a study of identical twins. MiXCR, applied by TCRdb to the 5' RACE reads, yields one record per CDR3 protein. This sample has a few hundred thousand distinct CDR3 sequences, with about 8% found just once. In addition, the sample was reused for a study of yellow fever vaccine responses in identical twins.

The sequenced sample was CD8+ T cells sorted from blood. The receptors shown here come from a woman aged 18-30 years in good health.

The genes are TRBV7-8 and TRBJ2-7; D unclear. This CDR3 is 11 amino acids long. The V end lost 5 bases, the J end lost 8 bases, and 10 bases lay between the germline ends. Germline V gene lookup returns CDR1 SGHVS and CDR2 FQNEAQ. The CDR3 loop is CASSPGGQQYF. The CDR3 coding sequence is TGTGCCAGCAGCCCAGGTGGGCAGCAGTACTTC.

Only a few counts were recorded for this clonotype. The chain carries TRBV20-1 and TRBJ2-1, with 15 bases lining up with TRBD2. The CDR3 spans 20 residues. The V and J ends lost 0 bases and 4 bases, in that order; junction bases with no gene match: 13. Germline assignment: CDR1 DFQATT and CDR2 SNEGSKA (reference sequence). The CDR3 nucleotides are TGCAGTGCTAGAGATCCGGGACTAGCGGGAGGCGGCAGGGTTTACAATGAGCAGTTCTTC. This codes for CSARDPGLAGGGRVYNEQFF.